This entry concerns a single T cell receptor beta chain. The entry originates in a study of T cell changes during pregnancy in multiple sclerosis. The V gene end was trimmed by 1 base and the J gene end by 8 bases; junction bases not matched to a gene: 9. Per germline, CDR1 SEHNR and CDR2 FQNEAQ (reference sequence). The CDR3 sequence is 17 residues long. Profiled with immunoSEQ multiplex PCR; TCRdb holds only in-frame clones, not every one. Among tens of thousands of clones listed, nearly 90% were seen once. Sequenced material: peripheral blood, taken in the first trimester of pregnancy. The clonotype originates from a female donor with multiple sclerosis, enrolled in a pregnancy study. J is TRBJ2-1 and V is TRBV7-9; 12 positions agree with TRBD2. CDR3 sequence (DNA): TGTGCCAGCAGCTTAGGTTGGACTAGCGGGAAGGGCGATGAGCAGTTCTTC. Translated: CASSLGWTSGKGDEQFF. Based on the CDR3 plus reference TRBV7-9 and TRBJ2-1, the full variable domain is DTGVSQNPRHKITKRGQNVTFRCDPISEHNRLYWYRQTLGQGPEFLTYFQNEAQLEKSRLLSDRFSAERPKGSFSTLEIQRTEQGDSAMYLCASSLGWTSGKGDEQFFGPGTRLTVL.